The 17 T cell receptor beta chains given below trace back to one sample, sequenced in a study of TIL therapy for anti-PD-1-resistant metastatic lung cancer. The immunoSEQ assay was v3. Assay used: immunoSEQ multiplex PCR; TCRdb lists only in-frame clones, some missing. Of 45,000 to 75,000 clones in the sample, over 75% are singletons; the top ten hold just over 2.5%. The time point denotes: pre-treatment sample, taken before nivolumab and TIL therapy. This specimen was blood, taken at baseline. The source of these receptors is a person aged 25 to 79 with non-small cell lung cancer.

The chain links TRBV3-1 (or the pseudogene TRBV3-2) to TRBJ2-2; D uncertain. This CDR3 is built from 17 residues. V was trimmed by 0 bases and J by 1 base, leaving 12 bases between them. Germline CDR1 LGHDT, CDR2 YNNKEL (reference sequence). The DNA for the CDR3 is TGTGCCAGCAGCCAAGATTCGCGGTTTTTGAACACCGGGGAGCTGTTTTTT. This codes for CASSQDSRFLNTGELFF.

J is TRBJ2-7 and V is TRBV18; D gene ambiguous. The CDR3 covers 14 residues. CDR1 and CDR2 (germline): KGHSH, LQKENI. Trimming pared 4 bases from V and 3 bases from J, leaving 13 bases between. The CDR3 nucleotides read TGTGCCAGCTCACTCGGACGTACGGACTACGAGCAGTACTTC. This sequence encodes CASSLGRTDYEQYF.

This clone was detected a few times. The chain uses TRBV6-5 and TRBJ1-1, with D possibly being TRBD1 (5 bases). Germline V CDR1 and CDR2: MNHEY, SVGAGI. The CDR3 covers 14 residues. Trimming pared 5 bases from V and 0 bases from J, leaving 10 bases between. The CDR3 nucleotides are TGTGCCAGCAGTCGGGGGAACATGAACACTGAAGCTTTCTTT. As protein: CASSRGNMNTEAFF.

The chain combines TRBV18 with TRBJ2-2, with D perhaps TRBD1 or TRBD2 (5 bases each). The germline CDR1 and CDR2 sequences are KGHSH and LQKENI. CDR3 length: 14 amino acids. V was trimmed by 3 bases and J by 3 bases, leaving 8 bases between them. The CDR3 here is CASSPGAYTGELFF. CDR3 DNA: TGTGCCAGCTCACCCGGGGCATACACCGGGGAGCTGTTTTTT.

The chain recombines TRBV11-2 with TRBJ1-1; no clear D gene. This CDR3 spans 12 amino acids. In germline, CDR1 is SGHAT, CDR2 FQNNGV. V dropped 5 bases and J dropped 7 bases, with 11 bases sitting between them. CDR3 loop: CASSTDGDEAFF. In nucleotides, the CDR3 is TGTGCCAGCAGCACCGACGGAGATGAAGCTTTCTTT.

The chain uses TRBV5-6 and TRBJ1-1; D remains ambiguous. This CDR3 has 14 amino acids. V dropped 2 bases and J dropped 2 bases, with 10 bases sitting between them. Germline V gene data show CDR1 as SGHDT and CDR2 as YYEEEE. CDR3 sequence reads: CASSFRQTNTEAFF. CDR3 DNA sequence: TGTGCCAGCAGCTTTCGCCAGACTAACACTGAAGCTTTCTTT.

DNA for the CDR3: TGCAGTGCTAGTGGGCGGTTCACAGATACGCAGTATTTT. Translating it yields CSASGRFTDTQYF. The J gene is TRBJ2-3, the V gene TRBV20-1; D gene ambiguous. Trimming cost V 3 bases and J 2 bases, with 9 bases left between them. Germline lookup yields CDR1 DFQATT and CDR2 SNEGSKA (reference sequence). The CDR3 is 13 residues long.

The chain employs TRBV6-4 and TRBJ1-3, with D possibly TRBD1 on 6 matching bases. Germline CDR1 and CDR2: MRHNA and SNTAGT. The length of the CDR3 is 15 residues. The V and J ends lost 4 bases and 2 bases respectively, with 12 bases between them. The CDR3 DNA follows: TGTGCCAGCAGTGTTCGGGGGGCCCCTGGAAACACCATATATTTT. It is translated as CASSVRGAPGNTIYF.

The rearrangement uses TRBV18 and TRBJ1-5, with D tentatively TRBD1 (5 bases). Trimming pared 6 bases from V and 7 bases from J, leaving 13 bases between. The CDR3 length is 13 residues. From germline, CDR1 is KGHSH and CDR2 LQKENI. Written as DNA, the CDR3 is TGTGCCAGCTCCCGGGGGGAGGGACAGCCCCAGCATTTT. Translated, it gives CASSRGEGQPQHF.

The V call is TRBV19, the J call TRBJ2-4; 10 nucleotides agree with TRBD1. CDR1 is LNHDA and CDR2 is SQIVND in the germline V gene (reference sequence). The CDR3 contains 17 residues. V dropped 1 base and J dropped 0; count of bases not matched to a gene: 3. This CDR3 reads CASSIGGTGVAKNIQYF. The CDR3 DNA is TGTGCCAGTAGTATAGGGGGGACAGGGGTAGCCAAAAACATTCAGTACTTC.

The genes are TRBV5-5 and TRBJ1-1; maybe TRBD1 (6 bases). The germline CDR1 and CDR2 sequences are SGHKS and YYEKEE (reference sequence). The CDR3 runs to 16 residues. V was cut by 4 bases and J by 4 bases, with 20 bases left in between. CDR3 residues: CASSAGQATWGTEAFF. As DNA, the CDR3 is TGTGCCAGCAGCGCGGGACAAGCAACCTGGGGCACTGAAGCTTTCTTT.

The J gene is TRBJ2-3, the V gene TRBV5-6; 8 bases align to TRBD2. The CDR3 totals 17 residues. Trimming removed 4 bases from V and 4 bases from J; junction bases left unmatched: 14. Germline loops: CDR1 SGHDT, CDR2 YYEEEE. As DNA, the CDR3 is TGTGCCAGCAGCGTAACGGGGGGACTAGTAGTGGCAGATACGCAGTATTTT. Its translation: CASSVTGGLVVADTQYF.

The genes are TRBV5-6 and TRBJ1-1, with D hard to call. This CDR3 spans 13 amino acids. From germline, CDR1 is SGHDT and CDR2 YYEEEE. V was trimmed by 2 bases and J by 0 bases, leaving 5 bases between them. This chain's CDR3 is CASSFYMNTEAFF. The CDR3 DNA is TGTGCCAGCAGCTTTTATATGAACACTGAAGCTTTCTTT. The full variable domain, with the rest looked up from reference TRBV5-6 and TRBJ1-1, is DAGVTQSPTHLIKTRGQQVTLRCSPKSGHDTVSWYQQALGQGPQFIFQYYEEEERQRGNFPDRFSGHQFPNYSSELNVNALLLGDSALYLCASSFYMNTEAFFGQGTRLTVV.

The CDR3 sequence: CASDDAVPTSGSSSGETQYF. CDR3 coding DNA: TGTGCCAGCGATGACGCTGTACCGACTAGCGGGAGTAGTTCGGGAGAGACCCAGTACTTC. This chain links TRBV3-1 (or the pseudogene TRBV3-2) with TRBJ2-5, with TRBD2 identical over 12 bases. The germline gives CDR1 LGHDT, CDR2 YNNKEL (reference sequence). The CDR3 loop spans 20 amino acids. V trimming: 8 bases; J trimming: 4 bases; junction bases outside the gene matches: 23.

The chain combines TRBV12-3 or TRBV12-4 with TRBJ1-3; D gene unclear. CDR3 size: 12 residues. Trimming pared 3 bases from V and 7 bases from J, leaving 7 bases between. This CDR3 reads CASSLNANTIYF. In nucleotides, the CDR3 is TGTGCCAGCAGTTTGAACGCGAACACCATATATTTT.

The CDR3 DNA follows: TGTGCCAGCAGCCGCGGGGGACAGGGGGCGCGTGAAGCTTTCTTT. It codes for CASSRGGQGAREAFF. The chain recombines TRBV7-2 with TRBJ1-1; 12 nucleotides line up with TRBD1. The CDR3 has 15 amino acids. The trim removed 5 bases at V and 7 bases at J, leaving 8 bases unmatched. Germline CDR1 is SGHTA and CDR2 is FQGNSA.

The chain recombines TRBV6-5 with TRBJ1-1; TRBD1 agrees at 10 bases. The CDR3 extends over 16 amino acids. Germline trimming cut 4 bases from V and 0 bases from J; bases unmatched to any gene: 5. The germline V gene encodes CDR1 MNHEY and CDR2 SVGAGI. CDR3 sequence (DNA): TGTGCCAGCAGTTGGGGACAGGGGATTATGAACACTGAAGCTTTCTTT. This translates into CASSWGQGIMNTEAFF.